This TCR beta chain was captured in a study of cytomegalovirus exposure and HLA in healthy donors. Study-level findings and limits: For most subjects, TCR beta sequences were reported to predict HLA-A and HLA-B alleles with accuracy. It is likely that the observed cluster of highly shared sequence variants was a sequencing artifact.

V trimming: 4 bases; J trimming: 5 bases; junction bases outside the gene matches: 9. Germline V gene sequence: CDR1 MNHNS, CDR2 SASEGT. CDR3 length: 15 residues. Primers for the PCR totalled 60 Vbeta and 13 Jbeta. In the authors' methods: Later work found 65 million to 90 million unique TCR beta chains, with about 10 million shared. Sequencing used immunoSEQ multiplex PCR; TCRdb keeps in-frame clones, though not all of them. V and J calls and clone size come straight from that table; D and trimming were deduced from the DNA. The sample carries roughly 130,000 clones, around four fifths recorded once. Worth noting for this clone: Its antigen is undetermined.

The sample was PBMCs. The clonotype originates from a male donor in good health and CMV-seropositive. The V and J genes are TRBV6-1 and TRBJ2-5; TRBD1 matches 8 bases. CDR3: CASSVQGDAGETQYF. CDR3 bases: TGTGCCAGCAGTGTACAGGGGGACGCGGGGGAGACCCAGTACTTC.